This entry features one TCR beta chain sequence. Everyone who took part was roughly 18 to 89 years old, and they came from roughly 25 US areas. Donors were grouped by their self-reported clinical history. The data stem from a study of blood T cell repertoires in COVID-19. About the research overall: Donors in the United States, Italy and Spain gave samples during acute or convalescent COVID-19.

Measured with immunoSEQ multiplex PCR; TCRdb has only the in-frame clones, and not every one. Found here are some 200,000 clones, 85% to 90% of them singletons; the top ten hold approximately 3.8%. The V and J ends lost 5 bases and 0 bases respectively, with 10 bases between them. CDR3 length equals 15 residues. CDR1 SGHVT and CDR2 SQSDAQ come from the germline V gene. Sequencing used PBMCs or T cells enriched from blood (not recorded which). This receptor was taken from a woman aged 18-29 years in a cohort exposed to, infected with or recovered from COVID-19 (not recorded which). This chain links TRBV7-4 with TRBJ1-4, with D maybe TRBD1 (6 bases). The CDR3 reads CASSPGGPTNEKLFF. Here the CDR3 DNA reads TGTGCCAGCAGCCCGGGGGGCCCAACTAATGAAAAACTGTTTTTT.